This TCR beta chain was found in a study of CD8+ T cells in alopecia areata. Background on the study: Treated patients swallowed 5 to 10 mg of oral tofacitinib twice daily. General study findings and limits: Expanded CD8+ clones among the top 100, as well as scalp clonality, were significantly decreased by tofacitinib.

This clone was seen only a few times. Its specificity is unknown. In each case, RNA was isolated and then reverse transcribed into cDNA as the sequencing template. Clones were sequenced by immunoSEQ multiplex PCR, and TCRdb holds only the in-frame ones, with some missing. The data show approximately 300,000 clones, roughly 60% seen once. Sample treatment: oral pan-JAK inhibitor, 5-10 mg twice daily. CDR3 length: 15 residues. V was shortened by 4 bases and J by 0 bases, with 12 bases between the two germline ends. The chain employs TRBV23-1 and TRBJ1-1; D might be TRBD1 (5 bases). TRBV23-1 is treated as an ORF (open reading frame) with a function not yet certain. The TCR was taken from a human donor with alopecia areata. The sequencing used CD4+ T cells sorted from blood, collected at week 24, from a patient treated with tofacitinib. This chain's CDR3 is CASSPRQLMNTEAFF. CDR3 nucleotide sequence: TGCGCCAGCAGTCCCCGACAGCTAATGAACACTGAAGCTTTCTTT.